The clone carrying this TCR beta chain was detected many times. Its matching antigen is unknown. The CDR3 consists of 14 residues. Trimming stripped 6 bases from V and 5 bases from J, with 16 bases between. This sample was included in a study of T cells in Graves' hyperthyroidism and ophthalmopathy. Study findings and constraints: Prediction of ophthalmopathy progression came a median around 6 months pre-onset.

It was RNA transcripts that yielded the amplified TCR beta CDR3 regions. During a first-round RT-PCR of the TCR CDR3, the HTBI primer set was used. TCRdb itself ran the multiplex PCR reads through MiXCR, one entry per CDR3 protein. The sample has about 420,000 distinct CDR3 sequences, 12% to 15% seen once. The sample comprised blood. This sequence originates from a woman aged 18-30 years with Graves' hyperthyroidism. This rearrangement joins TRBV12-3 or TRBV12-4 to TRBJ1-2; D may be TRBD1 (6 bases). The CDR3 here is CASSQQGTIYGYTF. For the CDR3, the DNA is TGTGCCAGCAGCCAACAGGGCACTATTTATGGCTACACCTTC.